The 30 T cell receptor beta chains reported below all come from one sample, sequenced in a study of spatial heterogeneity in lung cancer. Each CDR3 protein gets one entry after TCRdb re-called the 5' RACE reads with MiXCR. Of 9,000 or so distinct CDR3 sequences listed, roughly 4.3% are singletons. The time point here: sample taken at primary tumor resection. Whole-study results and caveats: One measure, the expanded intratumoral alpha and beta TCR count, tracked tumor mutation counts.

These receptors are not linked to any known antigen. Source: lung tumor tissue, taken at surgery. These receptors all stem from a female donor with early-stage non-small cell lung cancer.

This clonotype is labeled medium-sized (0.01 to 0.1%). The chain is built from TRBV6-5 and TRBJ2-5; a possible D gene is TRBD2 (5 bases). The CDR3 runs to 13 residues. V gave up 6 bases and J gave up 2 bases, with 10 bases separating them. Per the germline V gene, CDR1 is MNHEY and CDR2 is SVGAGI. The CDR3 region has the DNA TGTGCCAGCAGCAACCGGGAACAAGAGACCCAGTACTTC. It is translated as CASSNREQETQYF.

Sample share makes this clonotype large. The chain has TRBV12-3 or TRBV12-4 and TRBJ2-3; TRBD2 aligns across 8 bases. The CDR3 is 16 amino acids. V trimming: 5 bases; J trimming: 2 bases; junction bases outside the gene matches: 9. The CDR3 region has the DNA TGTGCCAGCAGTCCCTCCAGCGGGAGAGACACAGATACGCAGTATTTT. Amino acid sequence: CASSPSSGRDTDTQYF.

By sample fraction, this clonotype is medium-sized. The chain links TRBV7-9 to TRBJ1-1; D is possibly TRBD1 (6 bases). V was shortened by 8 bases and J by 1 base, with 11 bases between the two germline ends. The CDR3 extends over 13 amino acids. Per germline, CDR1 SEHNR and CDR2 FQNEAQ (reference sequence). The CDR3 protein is CASGQRKNTEAFF. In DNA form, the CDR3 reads TGTGCCAGCGGACAGCGCAAGAACACTGAAGCTTTCTTT.

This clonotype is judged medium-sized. Here the CDR3 reads CASSLLIDTEAFF. DNA of the CDR3: TGTGCCAGCAGCTTACTGATAGACACTGAAGCTTTCTTT. J is TRBJ1-1 and V is TRBV7-3; D gene uncertain. Trimming took off 2 bases at V and 3 bases at J, with 7 bases between the two ends. The V gene's germline CDR1 is SGHTA and CDR2 FQGTGA. The CDR3 loop spans 13 amino acids.

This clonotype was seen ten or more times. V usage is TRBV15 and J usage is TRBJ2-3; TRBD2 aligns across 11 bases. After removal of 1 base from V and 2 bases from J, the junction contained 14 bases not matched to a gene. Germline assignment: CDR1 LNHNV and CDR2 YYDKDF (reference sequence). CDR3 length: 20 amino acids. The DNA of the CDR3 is TGTGCCACCAGCAGAGCGAGGGCGGGTAGCGGGAGGGCCTACACAGATACGCAGTATTTT. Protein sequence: CATSRARAGSGRAYTDTQYF.

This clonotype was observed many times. CDR3 DNA sequence: TGTGCCAGCTCACCCCGACAGGGCGAGGCCTACGAGCAGTACTTC. It encodes CASSPRQGEAYEQYF. The chain has TRBV18 and TRBJ2-7; TRBD1 matches 7 bases. CDR1 and CDR2 from the germline V gene are KGHSH and LQKENI. The V segment lost 3 bases and the J segment 2 bases; nucleotides outside the gene matches: 7. This CDR3 contains 15 residues.

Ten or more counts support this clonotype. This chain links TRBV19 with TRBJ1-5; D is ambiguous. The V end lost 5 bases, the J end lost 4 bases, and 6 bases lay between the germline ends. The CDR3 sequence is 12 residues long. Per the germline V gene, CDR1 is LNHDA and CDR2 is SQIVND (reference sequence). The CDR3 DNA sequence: TGTGCCAGTAGTGCTCCAAATCAGCCCCAGCATTTT. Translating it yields CASSAPNQPQHF.

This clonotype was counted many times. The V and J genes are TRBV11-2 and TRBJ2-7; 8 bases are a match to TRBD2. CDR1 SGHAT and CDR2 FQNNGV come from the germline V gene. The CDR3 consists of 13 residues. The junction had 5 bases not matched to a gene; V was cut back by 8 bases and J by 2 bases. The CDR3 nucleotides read TGTGCCAGCGGGGCTAGCGGGCCCTACGAGCAGTACTTC. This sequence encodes CASGASGPYEQYF.

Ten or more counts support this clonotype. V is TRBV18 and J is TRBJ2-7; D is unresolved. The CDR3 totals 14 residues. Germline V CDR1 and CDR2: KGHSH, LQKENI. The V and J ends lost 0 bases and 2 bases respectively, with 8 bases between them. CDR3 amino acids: CASSPPGKPYEQYF. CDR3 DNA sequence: TGTGCCAGCTCACCACCAGGGAAACCCTACGAGCAGTACTTC.

Written as DNA, the CDR3 is TGTGCCAGCAGCCGCACCCATAACCCCTACGAGCAGTACTTC. It specifies CASSRTHNPYEQYF. The V gene is TRBV27, the J gene TRBJ2-7; D gene unclear. V was pared by 6 bases and J by 2 bases, with 14 bases between. CDR1 is MNHEY and CDR2 is SMNVEV in the germline V gene (reference sequence). The CDR3 contains 14 residues.

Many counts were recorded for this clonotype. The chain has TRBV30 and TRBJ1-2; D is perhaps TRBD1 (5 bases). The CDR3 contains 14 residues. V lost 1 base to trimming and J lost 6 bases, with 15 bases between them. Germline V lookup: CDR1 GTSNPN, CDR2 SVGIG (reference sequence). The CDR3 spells CAWSAPGAGDGYTF. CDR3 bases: TGTGCCTGGAGTGCCCCCGGGGCAGGCGATGGCTACACCTTC.

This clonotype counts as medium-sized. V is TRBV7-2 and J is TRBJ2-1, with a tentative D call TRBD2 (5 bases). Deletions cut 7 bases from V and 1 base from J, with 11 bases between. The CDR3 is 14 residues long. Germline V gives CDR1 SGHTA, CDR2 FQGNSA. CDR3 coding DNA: TGTGCCAGCACCGGAGGCTCTTCCTACAATGAGCAGTTCTTC. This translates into CASTGGSSYNEQFF.

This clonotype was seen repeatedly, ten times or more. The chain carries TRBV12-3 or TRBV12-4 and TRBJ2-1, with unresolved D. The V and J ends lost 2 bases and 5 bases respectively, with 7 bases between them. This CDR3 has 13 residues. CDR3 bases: TGTGCCAGCAGTTTAAGTTATAACAATGAGCAGTTCTTC. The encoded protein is CASSLSYNNEQFF.

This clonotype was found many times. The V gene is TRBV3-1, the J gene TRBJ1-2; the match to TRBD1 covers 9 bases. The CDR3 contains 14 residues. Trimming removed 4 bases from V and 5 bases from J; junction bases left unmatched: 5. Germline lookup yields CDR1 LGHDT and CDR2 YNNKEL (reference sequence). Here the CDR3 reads CASSLQGQGYGYTF. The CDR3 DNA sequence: TGTGCCAGCAGCCTCCAGGGACAGGGATATGGCTACACCTTC. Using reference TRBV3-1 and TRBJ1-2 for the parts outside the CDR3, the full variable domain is DTAVSQTPKYLVTQMGNDKSIKCEQNLGHDTMYWYKQDSKKFLKIMFSYNNKELIINETVPNRFSPKSPDKAHLNLHINSLELGDSAVYFCASSLQGQGYGYTFGSGTRLTVV.

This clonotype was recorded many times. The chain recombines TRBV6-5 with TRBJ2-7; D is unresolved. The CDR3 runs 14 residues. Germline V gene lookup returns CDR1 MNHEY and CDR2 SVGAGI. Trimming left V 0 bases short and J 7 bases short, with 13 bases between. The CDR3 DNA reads TGTGCCAGCAGTTACTCTTCTAGATTCGGAGAGCAGTACTTC. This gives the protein CASSYSSRFGEQYF.

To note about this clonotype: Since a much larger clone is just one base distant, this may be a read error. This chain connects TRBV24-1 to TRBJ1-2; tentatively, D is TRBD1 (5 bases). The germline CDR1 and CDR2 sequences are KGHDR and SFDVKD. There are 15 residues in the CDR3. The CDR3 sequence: CATSDAGRSNYGYNF. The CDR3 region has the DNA TGTGCCACCAGTGATGCGGGACGGTCTAACTATGGCTACAACTTC.

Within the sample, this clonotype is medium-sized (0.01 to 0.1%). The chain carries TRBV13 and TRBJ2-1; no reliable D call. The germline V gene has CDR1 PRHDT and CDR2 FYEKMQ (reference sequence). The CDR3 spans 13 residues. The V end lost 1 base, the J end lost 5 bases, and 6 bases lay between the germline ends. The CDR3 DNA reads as TGTGCCAGCAGCTTAGTTGGAAACAATGAGCAGTTCTTC. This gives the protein CASSLVGNNEQFF.

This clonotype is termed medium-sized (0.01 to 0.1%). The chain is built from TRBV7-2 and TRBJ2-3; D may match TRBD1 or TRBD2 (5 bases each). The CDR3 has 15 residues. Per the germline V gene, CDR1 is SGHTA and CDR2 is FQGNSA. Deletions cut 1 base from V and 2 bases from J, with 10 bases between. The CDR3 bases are TGTGCCAGCAGCTTAGACGGGACCCCCACAGATACGCAGTATTTT. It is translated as CASSLDGTPTDTQYF.

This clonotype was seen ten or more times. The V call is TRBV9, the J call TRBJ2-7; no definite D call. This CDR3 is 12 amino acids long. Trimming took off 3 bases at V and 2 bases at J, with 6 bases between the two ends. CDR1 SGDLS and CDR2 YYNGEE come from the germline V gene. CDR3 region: CASSGGTYEQYF. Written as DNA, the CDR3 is TGTGCCAGCAGCGGGGGAACCTACGAGCAGTACTTC.

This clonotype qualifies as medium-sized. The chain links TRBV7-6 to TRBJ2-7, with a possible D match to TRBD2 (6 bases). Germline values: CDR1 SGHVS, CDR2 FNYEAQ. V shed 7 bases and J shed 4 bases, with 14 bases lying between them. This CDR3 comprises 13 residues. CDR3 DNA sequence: TGTGCCAGCAAAGGAGGGAGGTCGTACGAGCAGTACTTC. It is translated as CASKGGRSYEQYF.

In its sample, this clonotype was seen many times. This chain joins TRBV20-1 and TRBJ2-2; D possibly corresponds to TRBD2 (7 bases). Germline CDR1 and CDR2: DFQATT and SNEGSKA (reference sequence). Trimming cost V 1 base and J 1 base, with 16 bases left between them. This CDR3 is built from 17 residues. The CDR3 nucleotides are TGCAGTGCTAGAGCCCCGAGGGGGGGGATGAACACCGGGGAGCTGTTTTTT. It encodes CSARAPRGGMNTGELFF.

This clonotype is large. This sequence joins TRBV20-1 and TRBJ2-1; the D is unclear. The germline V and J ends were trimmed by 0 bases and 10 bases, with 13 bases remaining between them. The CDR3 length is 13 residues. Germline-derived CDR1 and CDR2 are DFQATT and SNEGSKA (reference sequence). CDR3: CSARDSFGPEQFF. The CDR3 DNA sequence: TGCAGTGCTAGAGATTCTTTTGGACCCGAGCAGTTCTTC.

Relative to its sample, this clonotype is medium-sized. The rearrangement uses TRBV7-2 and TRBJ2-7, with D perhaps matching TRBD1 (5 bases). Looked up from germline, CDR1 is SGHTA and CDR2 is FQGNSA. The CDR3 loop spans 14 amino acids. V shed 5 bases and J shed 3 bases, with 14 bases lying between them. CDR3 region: CASSTRQTYYEQYF. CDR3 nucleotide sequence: TGTGCCAGCAGCACCCGACAGACCTACTACGAGCAGTACTTC. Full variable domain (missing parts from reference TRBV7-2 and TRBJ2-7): GAGVSQSPSNKVTEKGKDVELRCDPISGHTALYWYRQSLGQGLEFLIYFQGNSAPDKSGLPSDRFSAERTGGSVSTLTIQRTQQEDSAVYLCASSTRQTYYEQYFGPGTRLTVT.

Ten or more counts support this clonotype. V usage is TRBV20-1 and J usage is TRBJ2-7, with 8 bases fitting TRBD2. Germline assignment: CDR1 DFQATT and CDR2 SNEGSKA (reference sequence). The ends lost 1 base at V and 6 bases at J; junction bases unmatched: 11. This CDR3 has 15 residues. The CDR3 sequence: CSARGSSGTRGEQYF. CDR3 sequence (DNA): TGCAGTGCTAGAGGATCCTCCGGGACTAGAGGCGAGCAGTACTTC.

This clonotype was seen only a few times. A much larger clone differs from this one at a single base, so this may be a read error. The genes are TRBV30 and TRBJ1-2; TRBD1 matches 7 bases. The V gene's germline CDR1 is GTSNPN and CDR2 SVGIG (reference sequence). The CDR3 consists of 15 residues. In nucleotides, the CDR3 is TGTGCCTGGAGTCGGGACAGCCTTAAAAATCGAGGCTACAACTTC. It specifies CAWSRDSLKNRGYNF.

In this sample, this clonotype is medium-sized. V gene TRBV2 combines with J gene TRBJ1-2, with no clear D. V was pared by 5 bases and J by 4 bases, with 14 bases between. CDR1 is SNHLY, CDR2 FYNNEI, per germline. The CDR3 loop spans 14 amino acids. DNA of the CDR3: TGTGCCAGCAGTCGAGGAGGAGGAGGCTATGGCTACACCTTC. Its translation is CASSRGGGGYGYTF. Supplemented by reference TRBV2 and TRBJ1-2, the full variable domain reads EPEVTQTPSHQVTQMGQEVILRCVPISNHLYFYWYRQILGQKVEFLVSFYNNEISEKSEIFDDQFSVERPDGSNFTLKIRSTKLEDSAMYFCASSRGGGGYGYTFGSGTRLTVV.

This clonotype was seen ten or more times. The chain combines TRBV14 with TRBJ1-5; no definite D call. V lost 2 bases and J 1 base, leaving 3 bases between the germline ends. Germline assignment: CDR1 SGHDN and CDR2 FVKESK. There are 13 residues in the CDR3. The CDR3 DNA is TGTGCCAGCAGCCAATCCAGCAATCAGCCCCAGCATTTT. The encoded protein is CASSQSSNQPQHF.

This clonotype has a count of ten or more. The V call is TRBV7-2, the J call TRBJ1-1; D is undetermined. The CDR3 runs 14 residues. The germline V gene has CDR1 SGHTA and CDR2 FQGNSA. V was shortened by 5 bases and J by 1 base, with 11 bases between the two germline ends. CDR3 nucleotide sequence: TGTGCCAGCAGCCGTAAAACAGAGAACACTGAAGCTTTCTTT. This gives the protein CASSRKTENTEAFF.

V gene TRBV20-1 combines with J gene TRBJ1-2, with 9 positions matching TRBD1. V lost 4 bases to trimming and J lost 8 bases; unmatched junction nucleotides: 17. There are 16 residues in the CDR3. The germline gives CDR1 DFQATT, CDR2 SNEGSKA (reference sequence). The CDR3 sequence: CSATLRPGQGLGGYTF. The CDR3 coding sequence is TGCAGTGCTACCCTGAGACCAGGACAGGGGTTGGGCGGCTACACCTTC.

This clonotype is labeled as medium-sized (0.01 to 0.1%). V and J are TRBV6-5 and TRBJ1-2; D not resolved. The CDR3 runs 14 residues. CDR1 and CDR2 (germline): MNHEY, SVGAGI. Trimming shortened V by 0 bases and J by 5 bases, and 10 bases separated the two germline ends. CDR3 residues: CASSYSYDSYGYTF. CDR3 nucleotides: TGTGCCAGCAGTTACTCGTACGATTCGTATGGCTACACCTTC.